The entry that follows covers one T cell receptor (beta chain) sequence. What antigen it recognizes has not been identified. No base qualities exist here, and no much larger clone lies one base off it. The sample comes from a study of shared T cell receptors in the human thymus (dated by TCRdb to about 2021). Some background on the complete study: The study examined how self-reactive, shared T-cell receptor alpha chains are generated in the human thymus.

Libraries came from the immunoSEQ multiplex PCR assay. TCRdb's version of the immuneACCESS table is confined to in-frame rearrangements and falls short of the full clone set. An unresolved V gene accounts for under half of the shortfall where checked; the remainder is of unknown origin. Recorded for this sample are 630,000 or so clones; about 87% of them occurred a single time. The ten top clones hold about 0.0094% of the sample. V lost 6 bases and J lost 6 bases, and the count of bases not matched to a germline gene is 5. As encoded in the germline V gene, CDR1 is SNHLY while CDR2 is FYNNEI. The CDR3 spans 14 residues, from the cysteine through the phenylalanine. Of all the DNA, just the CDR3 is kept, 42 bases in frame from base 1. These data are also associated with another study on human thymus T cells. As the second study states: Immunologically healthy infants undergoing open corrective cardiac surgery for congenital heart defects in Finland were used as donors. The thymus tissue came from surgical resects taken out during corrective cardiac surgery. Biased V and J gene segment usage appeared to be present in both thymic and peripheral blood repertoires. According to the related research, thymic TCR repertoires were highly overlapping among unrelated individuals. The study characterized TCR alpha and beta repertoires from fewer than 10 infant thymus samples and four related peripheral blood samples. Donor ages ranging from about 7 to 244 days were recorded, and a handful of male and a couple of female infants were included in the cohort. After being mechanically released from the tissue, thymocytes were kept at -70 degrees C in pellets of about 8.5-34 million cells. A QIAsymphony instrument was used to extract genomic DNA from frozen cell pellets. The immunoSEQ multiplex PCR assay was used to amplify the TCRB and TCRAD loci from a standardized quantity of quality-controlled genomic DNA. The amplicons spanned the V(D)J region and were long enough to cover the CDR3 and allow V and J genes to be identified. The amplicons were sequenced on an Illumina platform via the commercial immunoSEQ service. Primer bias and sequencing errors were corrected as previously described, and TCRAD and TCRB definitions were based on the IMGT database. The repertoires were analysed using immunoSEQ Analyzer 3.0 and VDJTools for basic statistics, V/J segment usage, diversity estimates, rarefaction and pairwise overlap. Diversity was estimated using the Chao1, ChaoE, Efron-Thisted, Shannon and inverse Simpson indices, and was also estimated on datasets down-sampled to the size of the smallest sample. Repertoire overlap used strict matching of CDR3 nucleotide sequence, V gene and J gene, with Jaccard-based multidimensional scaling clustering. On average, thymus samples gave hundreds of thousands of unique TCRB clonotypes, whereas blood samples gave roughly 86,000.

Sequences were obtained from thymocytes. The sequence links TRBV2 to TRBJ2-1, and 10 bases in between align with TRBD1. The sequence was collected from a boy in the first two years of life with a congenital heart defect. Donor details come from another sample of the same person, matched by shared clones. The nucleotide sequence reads TGTGCCAGCAGCTGGACAGGGGGAAGCAATGAGCAGTTCTTC. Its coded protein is CASSWTGGSNEQFF. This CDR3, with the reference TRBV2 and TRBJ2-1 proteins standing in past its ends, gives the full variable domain EPEVTQTPSHQVTQMGQEVILRCVPISNHLYFYWYRQILGQKVEFLVSFYNNEISEKSEIFDDQFSVERPDGSNFTLKIRSTKLEDSAMYFCASSWTGGSNEQFFGPGTRLTVL.